A single sample is the source of the 21 T cell receptor beta chains below, sequenced in a study of PD-L1 blockade in urothelial cancer. Time point given: peripheral blood 6 weeks after treatment start. The assay was immunoSEQ multiplex PCR, and TCRdb's table has in-frame clones only and misses some. The sample includes around 110,000 clones, roughly 91% of them seen just once. The sample in question was PBMCs, obtained around atezolizumab (anti-PD-L1) treatment. The receptors here all came from a man aged 55 to 70 with urothelial cancer.

V and J are TRBV5-1 and TRBJ1-2, with 7 bases matching TRBD1. The V segment lost 4 bases and the J segment 3 bases; nucleotides outside the gene matches: 3. The CDR3 length is 13 residues. Germline CDR1 SGHRS, CDR2 YFSETQ. CDR3 sequence: CASSQQGHYGYTF. Written as DNA, the CDR3 is TGCGCCAGCAGCCAACAGGGGCACTATGGCTACACCTTC.

The chain joins TRBV9 to TRBJ2-7; maybe TRBD1 (6 bases). The germline CDR1 and CDR2 sequences are SGDLS and YYNGEE. CDR3 length equals 15 residues. V lost 2 bases, J lost 0 bases, and 12 bases lay in between. This CDR3 is CASSVDDRNSYEQYF. In DNA, the CDR3 is TGTGCCAGCAGCGTGGACGACAGGAACTCCTACGAGCAGTACTTC.

V and J are TRBV19 and TRBJ2-3; D remains ambiguous. This CDR3 has 11 residues. The germline gives CDR1 LNHDA, CDR2 SQIVND (reference sequence). V was pared by 4 bases and J by 6 bases, with 5 bases between. The CDR3 reads CASSSEDTQYF. The CDR3 nucleotides read TGTGCCAGTAGTAGCGAGGATACGCAGTATTTT.

This chain links TRBV15 with TRBJ1-5; maybe TRBD1 (6 bases). The CDR3 consists of 16 residues. Per the germline V gene, CDR1 is LNHNV and CDR2 is YYDKDF (reference sequence). V dropped 0 bases and J dropped 5 bases, with 14 bases sitting between them. This CDR3 is CATSREMAQGYQPQHF. CDR3 in DNA: TGTGCCACCAGCAGAGAGATGGCACAGGGTTATCAGCCCCAGCATTTT.

V gene TRBV27 combines with J gene TRBJ2-3; D perhaps matches TRBD2 (6 bases). Germline V gene data show CDR1 as MNHEY and CDR2 as SMNVEV (reference sequence). This CDR3 region has 15 residues. V gave up 2 bases and J gave up 7 bases, with 16 bases separating them. The chain's CDR3 is CASSLVRGPRYTQYF. The CDR3 nucleotides read TGTGCCAGCAGTTTAGTGCGGGGACCGCGGTATACGCAGTATTTT.

The chain carries TRBV7-3 and TRBJ1-1; 9 bases agree with TRBD1. The CDR3 spans 15 residues. In germline, CDR1 is SGHTA, CDR2 FQGTGA. Trimming removed 3 bases from V and 4 bases from J; junction bases left unmatched: 6. CDR3 DNA: TGTGCCAGCAGCTTGGGACAGGGAAGTACCACTGAAGCTTTCTTT. It translates to CASSLGQGSTTEAFF. Drawing the rest from reference TRBV7-3 and TRBJ1-1, the complete variable domain is GAGVSQTPSNKVTEKGKYVELRCDPISGHTALYWYRQSLGQGPEFLIYFQGTGAADDSGLPNDRFFAVRPEGSVSTLKIQRTERGDSAVYLCASSLGQGSTTEAFFGQGTRLTVV.

The chain recombines TRBV27 with TRBJ2-2, with TRBD1 matching over 10 bases. The V and J ends lost 7 bases and 6 bases, in that order; junction bases with no gene match: 8. CDR3 size: 15 residues. Germline CDR1 is MNHEY and CDR2 is SMNVEV (reference sequence). CDR3: CASKPGTGAAGELFF. The DNA of the CDR3 is TGTGCCAGCAAACCCGGGACAGGGGCGGCCGGGGAGCTGTTTTTT.

The J gene is TRBJ1-2, the V gene TRBV4-2; 9 bases line up with TRBD1. V trimming: 0 bases; J trimming: 7 bases; junction bases outside the gene matches: 9. Germline loops: CDR1 LGHNA, CDR2 YNFKEQ. The CDR3 length is 16 residues. CDR3 DNA sequence: TGTGCCAGCAGCCAAGATTGGGGACAGGGAGAAGCTGGCTACACCTTC. It codes for CASSQDWGQGEAGYTF.

This chain links TRBV5-1 with TRBJ2-1; 13 nucleotides agree with TRBD2. V shed 2 bases and J 9 bases; nucleotides not matched to a gene: 5. The germline CDR1 and CDR2 sequences are SGHRS and YFSETQ. The CDR3 loop spans 15 amino acids. The CDR3 bases are TGCGCCAGCAGCTTTACTAGCGGGGGGGCGGGTGAGCAGTTCTTC. Protein product: CASSFTSGGAGEQFF.

Only one count was recorded for this clone. The genes are TRBV16 and TRBJ1-5; no firm D call. Germline values: CDR1 KGHSY, CDR2 FQNENV. Trimming shortened V by 2 bases and J by 5 bases, and 10 bases separated the two germline ends. CDR3 length: 14 residues. The CDR3 protein is CASSQPGPYQPQHF. The CDR3 DNA sequence: TGTGCCAGCAGCCAACCAGGCCCATATCAGCCCCAGCATTTT.

The rearrangement uses TRBV19 and TRBJ2-1; tentative D call: TRBD2 (6 bases). CDR1 and CDR2 from the germline V gene are LNHDA and SQIVND (reference sequence). Trimming left V 7 bases short and J 8 bases short, with 21 bases between. The CDR3 spans 15 residues. CDR3 nucleotides: TGTGCCAGTAATCTAAGGAGTAGGGGCGGGGATGAGCAGTTCTTC. Encoded protein: CASNLRSRGGDEQFF.

Here the CDR3 DNA reads TGTGCCAGCAGTGCTAGGACAGCCCGAACAATTTTCAATCAGCCCCAGCATTTT. Amino acids: CASSARTARTIFNQPQHF. This chain links TRBV6-1 with TRBJ1-5, with a weak D call TRBD1 (6 bases). Trimming stripped 4 bases from V and 3 bases from J, with 22 bases between. The V gene's germline CDR1 is MNHNS and CDR2 SASEGT. The CDR3 length is 18 residues.

The chain carries TRBV4-1 and TRBJ2-7, with 7 bases matching TRBD1. V lost 5 bases, J lost 3 bases, and 7 bases stayed unmatched. The CDR3 totals 14 residues. Germline loops: CDR1 MGHRA, CDR2 YSYEKL. The CDR3 sequence is CASSNPGQHYEQYF. In nucleotides, the CDR3 is TGCGCCAGCAGCAACCCGGGACAGCACTACGAGCAGTACTTC.

This rearrangement joins TRBV18 to TRBJ1-4, with TRBD1 identical over 11 bases. This CDR3 is built from 16 residues. Unmatched junction bases numbered 4, after V lost 2 bases and J lost 5 bases. From germline, CDR1 is KGHSH and CDR2 LQKENI. CDR3 amino acids: CASSPFRDRGNEKLFF. The CDR3 DNA reads TGTGCCAGCTCACCATTCCGGGACAGGGGGAATGAAAAACTGTTTTTT.

V is TRBV7-2 and J is TRBJ2-4; 8 nucleotides line up with TRBD1. Trimming at V came to 5 bases and at J to 9 bases, leaving 12 bases not matched to a gene. Germline assignment: CDR1 SGHTA and CDR2 FQGNSA. The CDR3 length is 15 residues. CDR3 bases: TGTGCCAGCAGCCCGCAGACAGGGGTAGGGGCCATTCAGTACTTC. This translates into CASSPQTGVGAIQYF. The whole variable domain, remainder taken from reference TRBV7-2 and TRBJ2-4, is GAGVSQSPSNKVTEKGKDVELRCDPISGHTALYWYRQSLGQGLEFLIYFQGNSAPDKSGLPSDRFSAERTGGSVSTLTIQRTQQEDSAVYLCASSPQTGVGAIQYFGAGTRLSVL.

V usage is TRBV5-1 and J usage is TRBJ1-5, with D unclear. In germline, CDR1 is SGHRS, CDR2 YFSETQ. The CDR3 runs to 16 residues. Trimming stripped 0 bases from V and 0 bases from J, with 10 bases between. The CDR3 reads CASSLGDTYSNQPQHF. The DNA of the CDR3 is TGCGCCAGCAGCTTGGGTGACACGTATAGCAATCAGCCCCAGCATTTT. The whole variable domain, remainder taken from reference TRBV5-1 and TRBJ1-5, is KAGVTQTPRYLIKTRGQQVTLSCSPISGHRSVSWYQQTPGQGLQFLFEYFSETQRNKGNFPGRFSGRQFSNSRSEMNVSTLELGDSALYLCASSLGDTYSNQPQHFGDGTRLSIL.

The rearrangement joins TRBV28 to TRBJ1-2; 8 nucleotides align to TRBD1. CDR3 size: 14 residues. Losses at the gene ends were 5 bases for V and 4 bases for J; bases not matched to a gene: 6. The germline CDR1 and CDR2 sequences are MDHEN and SYDVKM. CDR3 protein: CASSLGTGLYGYTF. The CDR3 region has the DNA TGTGCCAGCAGTCTCGGGACAGGACTCTATGGCTACACCTTC.

This clone was counted only a few times. The V gene is TRBV5-1, the J gene TRBJ2-1, with D tentatively TRBD1 (6 bases). Germline assignment: CDR1 SGHRS and CDR2 YFSETQ. Trimming took 4 bases from V and 14 from J, leaving 16 bases between them. The CDR3 has 12 residues. The CDR3 here is CASSTEDRKEFF. The DNA of the CDR3 is TGCGCCAGCAGCACCGAAGACAGGAAGGAGTTCTTC.

The gene calls are TRBV28 and TRBJ1-2; D perhaps matches TRBD1 (5 bases). Trimming took off 3 bases at V and 4 bases at J, with 6 bases between the two ends. CDR1 and CDR2 from the germline V gene are MDHEN and SYDVKM. The CDR3 has 12 residues. As DNA, the CDR3 is TGTGCCAGCAGTTTGACAGTCTATGGCTACACCTTC. The encoded protein is CASSLTVYGYTF.

The V gene is TRBV27, the J gene TRBJ2-7; 7 nucleotides align to TRBD1. This CDR3 is 15 amino acids long. The trim removed 5 bases at V and 2 bases at J, leaving 9 bases unmatched. Germline CDR1 reads MNHEY; CDR2 reads SMNVEV (reference sequence). The DNA of the CDR3 is TGTGCCAGCAGTCCCTGGGACAGTCTAACCTACGAGCAGTACTTC. Protein product: CASSPWDSLTYEQYF.

This chain links TRBV6-5 with TRBJ2-7; 7 positions agree with TRBD1. Germline CDR1 is MNHEY and CDR2 is SVGAGI. With 2 bases clipped from V and 5 bases from J, the junction kept 6 bases outside the gene matches. This CDR3 region has 14 residues. CDR3 protein: CASSYQQGTDEQYF. The DNA for the CDR3 is TGTGCCAGCAGTTACCAACAGGGGACCGACGAGCAGTACTTC.